The rows below give T cell receptor beta chains drawn from one sample of a study of T cells in Graves' hyperthyroidism and ophthalmopathy. One entry per CDR3 protein results from TCRdb running MiXCR on the multiplex PCR reads. Of 600,000 or so distinct CDR3 sequences in the sample, about 14% were seen once. The sequenced sample consisted of blood. The receptor set was obtained from a woman in her forties or fifties with Graves' ophthalmopathy. Each CDR3 is given with its conserved first and last residue.

V gene: TRBV6-2/TRBV6-3; J gene: TRBJ1-5; CDR3 protein: CASSHRISPEYSNQPQHF
V gene: TRBV7-2; J gene: TRBJ2-7; CDR3 protein: CASSASRGREQYF
V gene: TRBV20-1; J gene: TRBJ2-5; CDR3 protein: CSATGTIQETQYF
V gene: TRBV2; J gene: TRBJ1-2; CDR3 protein: CASIKRTGGYGYTF
V gene: TRBV19; J gene: TRBJ2-5; CDR3 protein: CASSTDHKETQYF
V gene: TRBV6-2/TRBV6-3; J gene: TRBJ2-1; CDR3 protein: CASRHLRSSGSSYNEQFF
V gene: TRBV10-3; J gene: TRBJ1-1; CDR3 protein: CAISESGRGLDTEAFF
V gene: TRBV28; J gene: TRBJ2-1; CDR3 protein: CASRRPGLAGGRNEQFF
V gene: TRBV11-2; J gene: TRBJ2-7; CDR3 protein: CASSLDGQPRPSYEQYF
V gene: TRBV7-9; J gene: TRBJ1-1; CDR3 protein: CASSSSTYGDTEAFF
V gene: TRBV20-1; J gene: TRBJ2-7; CDR3 protein: CSAWGQGKYEQYF
V gene: TRBV20-1; J gene: TRBJ2-6; CDR3 protein: CSARRPNSGANVLTF
V gene: TRBV5-1; J gene: TRBJ1-2; CDR3 protein: CASSPDRPNGYTF
V gene: TRBV7-8; J gene: TRBJ2-5; CDR3 protein: CASSLVSGTYQETQYF
V gene: TRBV25-1; J gene: TRBJ1-2; CDR3 protein: CASSPISGAYGYTF
V gene: TRBV18; J gene: TRBJ1-3; CDR3 protein: CASSPSPDNSGNTIYF
V gene: TRBV7-2; J gene: TRBJ2-3; CDR3 protein: CASSLGAGGTTDTQYF
V gene: TRBV29-1; J gene: TRBJ1-2; CDR3 protein: CSVATVGRVGGYTF
V gene: TRBV9; J gene: TRBJ2-1; CDR3 protein: CASSARLAPSSYNEQFF
V gene: TRBV19; J gene: TRBJ1-5; CDR3 protein: CASSKQGASNQPQHF
V gene: TRBV7-3; J gene: TRBJ2-3; CDR3 protein: CASSLQTSGGTDTQYF
V gene: TRBV13; J gene: TRBJ2-1; CDR3 protein: CASSARDREGNEQFF
V gene: TRBV5-6; J gene: TRBJ1-6; CDR3 protein: CASSLAQDSLNLSPLHF
V gene: TRBV2; J gene: TRBJ1-6; CDR3 protein: CASSEVQGSSPLHF
V gene: TRBV14; J gene: TRBJ2-7; CDR3 protein: CASSTQTSGPSYEQYF
V gene: TRBV29-1; J gene: TRBJ2-7; CDR3 protein: CSVYAPGTGTYEQYF
V gene: TRBV19; J gene: TRBJ2-1; CDR3 protein: CASRLAGALLYNEQFF
V gene: TRBV20-1; J gene: TRBJ2-2; CDR3 protein: CSARDGETNTGELFF
V gene: TRBV6-1; J gene: TRBJ2-7; CDR3 protein: CASSWGQGAAEQYF
V gene: TRBV7-3; J gene: TRBJ2-3; CDR3 protein: CASSLSRLNTQYF
V gene: TRBV20-1; J gene: TRBJ2-3; CDR3 protein: CSASGVGVTDTQYF
V gene: TRBV2; J gene: TRBJ2-2; CDR3 protein: CASSEASVDTGELFF
V gene: TRBV29-1; J gene: TRBJ1-1; CDR3 protein: CSVLTGGTEAFF
V gene: TRBV9; J gene: TRBJ1-3; CDR3 protein: CASSVGGVGNTIYF
V gene: TRBV5-1; J gene: TRBJ2-1; CDR3 protein: CASSIMEGLAGGHEQFF
V gene: TRBV5-1; J gene: TRBJ2-1; CDR3 protein: CASSSRLSSYNEQFF
V gene: TRBV7-3; J gene: TRBJ2-5; CDR3 protein: CASSLTAGGGETQYF
V gene: TRBV29-1; J gene: TRBJ2-2; CDR3 protein: CSVVEGLAGLGRGAGELFF
V gene: TRBV11-2; J gene: TRBJ2-1; CDR3 protein: CASSQRTSGNNNEQFF
V gene: TRBV30; J gene: TRBJ1-1; CDR3 protein: CAWSVNRVTVWNTEAFF
V gene: TRBV20-1; J gene: TRBJ2-1; CDR3 protein: CSARDVLTSVTYNEQFF
V gene: TRBV20-1; J gene: TRBJ2-7; CDR3 protein: CSARDFKRGAYEQYF
V gene: TRBV5-6; J gene: TRBJ1-2; CDR3 protein: CASSWRTDYGYTF
V gene: TRBV4-3; J gene: TRBJ2-3; CDR3 protein: CASSTQDRGPPDTQYF
V gene: TRBV20-1; J gene: TRBJ2-3; CDR3 protein: CSASLLAISTDTQYF
V gene: TRBV12-5; J gene: TRBJ2-1; CDR3 protein: CASGLVRGLAGLSSYNEQFF
V gene: TRBV29-1; J gene: TRBJ2-3; CDR3 protein: CSVEYGGVDTQYF
V gene: TRBV11-1; J gene: TRBJ2-7; CDR3 protein: CASSFQGMVYEQYF
V gene: TRBV5-1; J gene: TRBJ2-3; CDR3 protein: CASSGGRLAGTDTQYF
V gene: TRBV19; J gene: TRBJ1-3; CDR3 protein: CASSIDRSSGNTIYF
V gene: TRBV7-9; J gene: TRBJ2-7; CDR3 protein: CASSLDRLAGGLPSYEQYF
V gene: TRBV28; J gene: TRBJ2-7; CDR3 protein: CASFRGDYEQYF
V gene: TRBV6-1; J gene: TRBJ1-2; CDR3 protein: CASSVQGLYGYTF
V gene: TRBV3-1; J gene: TRBJ2-5; CDR3 protein: CASSQDGGFGETQYF
V gene: TRBV27; J gene: TRBJ2-5; CDR3 protein: CASSLIAAQETQYF
V gene: TRBV7-2; J gene: TRBJ2-4; CDR3 protein: CASSLEGSIAKNIQYF
V gene: TRBV18; J gene: TRBJ2-7; CDR3 protein: CASSPPLAGEFYEQYF
V gene: TRBV9; J gene: TRBJ2-1; CDR3 protein: CASSPSSGSINEQFF
V gene: TRBV20-1; J gene: TRBJ2-7; CDR3 protein: CSARDPGQSFYEQYF
V gene: TRBV29-1; J gene: TRBJ2-7; CDR3 protein: CSVQGDSREQYF